One sample yielded the 17 T cell receptor beta chains listed below, sequenced in a study of T cells in Graves' hyperthyroidism and ophthalmopathy. Regions amplified from RNA transcripts were the TCR beta CDR3 regions. When the TCR CDR3 underwent first-round RT-PCR, the HTBI primer set was used. Each CDR3 protein is one row after TCRdb ran MiXCR on the multiplex PCR reads. This table holds approximately 700,000 distinct CDR3 sequences, roughly 15% found once. Sequenced sample: blood. The receptors here all came from a man between 18 and 35 years old with Graves' hyperthyroidism.

The chain recombines TRBV13 with TRBJ1-3; TRBD1 agrees at 7 bases. J was trimmed by 1 base and V by 5 bases; bases with no gene match: 17. CDR1 and CDR2 (germline): PRHDT, FYEKMQ (reference sequence). The CDR3 loop spans 19 amino acids. CDR3 in DNA: TGTGCCAGCAGCCCCACTGCCACATTCGGGACAGTATCTGGAAACACCATATATTTT. This translates into CASSPTATFGTVSGNTIYF.

This clonotype was picked up many times. This rearrangement joins TRBV12-3 or TRBV12-4 to TRBJ2-1; D is possibly TRBD1 or TRBD2 (5 bases each). V shed 6 bases and J shed 4 bases, with 7 bases lying between them. The CDR3 is 12 residues long. The DNA for the CDR3 is TGTGCCAGCAGGGGACCATACAATGAGCAGTTCTTC. This translates into CASRGPYNEQFF.

In the case of this clonotype: At one end the junction does not follow the germline gene, possibly because of a read error. CDR3 nucleotide sequence: TGTGCCAGCTCCCACTCCCAGGGAAGCTCCTACAATGAGCAGTCCTTC. As protein: CASSHSQGSSYNEQSF. J is TRBJ2-1 and V is TRBV18; TRBD1 is a possible D gene (5 bases). This CDR3 is 16 amino acids long. The germline V gene encodes CDR1 KGHSH and CDR2 LQKENI.

The table lists this clonotype with many counts. The chain couples TRBV12-3 or TRBV12-4 to TRBJ2-5, with D maybe TRBD1 (6 bases). CDR3 length: 14 amino acids. V lost 2 bases and J lost 1, with 8 bases in between. The CDR3 DNA reads TGTGCCAGCAGTTTATGGGGGCCCCAAGAGACCCAGTACTTC. Amino acid sequence: CASSLWGPQETQYF.

Comment on this clonotype: With a much larger clone just one base away, this may be a read error. The rearrangement uses TRBV28 and TRBJ1-1, with D uncertain. The germline gives CDR1 MDHEN, CDR2 SYDVKM. The CDR3 contains 14 residues. The CDR3 reads CVSSLGQSRHPALF. For the CDR3, the DNA is TGTGTCAGCAGTTTGGGTCAAAGTAGGCACCCCGCTCTCTTT.

The rearrangement links TRBV27 to TRBJ1-2, with 7 bases lining up with TRBD1. The CDR3 is made up of 16 amino acids. After removal of 1 base from V and 0 bases from J, the junction contained 5 bases not matched to a gene. The germline CDR1 and CDR2 sequences are MNHEY and SMNVEV (reference sequence). CDR3 nucleotides: TGTGCCAGCAGTTTATGGGCAGGGGGGGCTAACTATGGCTACACCTTC. Its translation: CASSLWAGGANYGYTF.

There are many counts of this clonotype. Written as DNA, the CDR3 is TGTGCCAGCAGTCCTACACCACACGGGGATGAGCAGTTCTTC. It encodes CASSPTPHGDEQFF. The gene calls are TRBV28 and TRBJ2-1, with a possible D match to TRBD2 (5 bases). CDR3 length: 14 amino acids. V lost 5 bases and J 8 bases, leaving 16 bases between the germline ends. Germline assignment: CDR1 MDHEN and CDR2 SYDVKM.

This clonotype was observed a handful of times. CDR3 residues: CATSAGQRGLEQYF. CDR3 coding DNA: TGTGCCACCAGCGCGGGCCAGCGCGGACTGGAGCAGTACTTC. J is TRBJ2-7 and V is TRBV15, with D possibly TRBD2 on 5 matching bases. The length of the CDR3 is 14 residues. Germline lookup yields CDR1 LNHNV and CDR2 YYDKDF (reference sequence). Trimming pared 5 bases from V and 7 bases from J, leaving 18 bases between.

The sample holds a few counts of this clonotype. This chain connects TRBV27 to TRBJ1-6, with TRBD1 as a possible D gene (5 bases). The CDR3 sequence is 18 residues long. Germline values: CDR1 MNHEY, CDR2 SMNVEV (reference sequence). The V gene lost 0 bases and the J gene lost 2 bases, with 14 bases spanning the gap. The CDR3, as DNA: TGTGCCAGCAGTTTATCTTCACGGGGGGGGACCTATAATTCACCCCTCCACTTT. Its protein product is CASSLSSRGGTYNSPLHF.

This clonotype was seen repeatedly, ten times or more. The chain employs TRBV5-1 and TRBJ2-2; D is undetermined. Germline CDR1 and CDR2: SGHRS and YFSETQ. With 4 bases removed from V and 1 base from J, the gap between germline ends came to 14 bases. CDR3 length: 16 residues. CDR3 in amino acids: CASSPLSRGNTGELFF. The CDR3 nucleotides read TGCGCCAGCAGCCCTCTGTCTCGCGGGAACACCGGGGAGCTGTTTTTT.

This clonotype was picked up many times. The chain combines TRBV20-1 with TRBJ2-3; D unclear. This CDR3 has 13 residues. The ends were cut back, 3 bases at V and 3 bases at J, with 10 bases in the middle. CDR1 is DFQATT, CDR2 SNEGSKA, per germline (reference sequence). DNA of the CDR3: TGCAGTGCTAGGGGCGCGACGACAGATACGCAGTATTTT. Translation: CSARGATTDTQYF.

This clonotype was observed many times. The rearrangement joins TRBV24-1 to TRBJ2-7; no reliable D call. V was shortened by 0 bases and J by 4 bases, with 9 bases between the two germline ends. The germline CDR1 and CDR2 sequences are KGHDR and SFDVKD. The CDR3 runs to 14 residues. In DNA, the CDR3 is TGTGCCACCAGTGATTTGGCAACTTTATACGAGCAGTACTTC. Translated, it gives CATSDLATLYEQYF.

At least ten counts were recorded for this clonotype. The chain combines TRBV12-3 or TRBV12-4 with TRBJ2-1, with TRBD1 matching over 9 bases. The CDR3 runs 15 residues. Trimming removed 3 bases from V and 8 bases from J; junction bases left unmatched: 8. CDR3 coding DNA: TGTGCCAGCAGTTTTCCAACAGGGGGCGTGGATGAGCAGTTCTTC. Its protein is CASSFPTGGVDEQFF.

This clonotype was picked up a small number of times. An end of the junction does not agree with germline; a read error may underlie this. The chain uses TRBV29-1 and TRBJ2-7, with D possibly TRBD2 on 5 matching bases. Germline loops: CDR1 SQVTM, CDR2 ANQGSEA. The CDR3 is 14 amino acids. The CDR3: CSAERSGRSGEQYF. For the CDR3, the DNA is TGCAGCGCTGAAAGGTCAGGCAGAAGCGGCGAGCAGTACTTC.

Ten or more counts support this clonotype. The CDR3 region has the DNA TGCAGCGTAGGCACAGATACGCAGTATTTT. This codes for CSVGTDTQYF. V usage is TRBV29-1 and J usage is TRBJ2-3; no clear D. V gave up 6 bases and J gave up 1 base, with 2 bases separating them. CDR1 is SQVTM, CDR2 ANQGSEA, per germline. This CDR3 contains 10 residues.

This chain links TRBV5-8 with TRBJ1-6; the match to TRBD1 covers 9 bases. The CDR3 runs to 14 residues. Germline trimming cut 7 bases from V and 8 bases from J; bases unmatched to any gene: 7. CDR1 is SGHTS and CDR2 is YDEGEE in the germline V gene. The CDR3 DNA sequence: TGTGCCAGCGCTTCGGGGACAGGGCATTCACCCCTCCACTTT. Its translation: CASASGTGHSPLHF.

This clonotype was observed at least ten times. The chain has TRBV2 and TRBJ1-1, with D possibly TRBD1 on 6 matching bases. Looked up from germline, CDR1 is SNHLY and CDR2 is FYNNEI. This CDR3 region has 13 residues. V was trimmed by 8 bases and J by 1 base, leaving 11 bases between them. The CDR3, as DNA: TGTGCCAGCCGGGGGCAGGCGAACACTGAAGCTTTCTTT. It codes for CASRGQANTEAFF.